A single sample is the source of the 8 T cell receptor beta chains below, sequenced in a study of radiotherapy plus CTLA-4 blockade in lung cancer. Using immunoSEQ multiplex PCR, the repertoire was profiled, and TCRdb retains in-frame clones only, with some absent. The table has tens of thousands of clones, approximately 86% seen once. Sample: peripheral blood, taken from a patient treated with radiotherapy plus ipilimumab. Receptors originate from a human donor with non-small cell lung cancer that progressed on radiotherapy plus ipilimumab.

This chain links TRBV5-1 with TRBJ2-7; D may correspond to TRBD1 or TRBD2 (5 bases each). Trimming took off 3 bases at V and 3 bases at J, with 13 bases between the two ends. CDR1 SGHRS and CDR2 YFSETQ come from the germline V gene. The CDR3 has 14 amino acids. The CDR3 region is CASSSGAADYEQYF. DNA of the CDR3: TGCGCCAGCAGCTCCGGGGCCGCGGACTACGAGCAGTACTTC.

This chain connects TRBV18 to TRBJ2-5, with a possible D match to TRBD1 (5 bases). Deletions cut 6 bases from V and 2 bases from J, with 10 bases between. The V gene's germline CDR1 is KGHSH and CDR2 LQKENI. The CDR3 runs to 13 residues. The CDR3: CASSKGIQETQYF. The CDR3 DNA follows: TGTGCCAGCTCGAAGGGGATTCAAGAGACCCAGTACTTC. Full variable domain (outside the CDR3, taken from reference TRBV18 and TRBJ2-5): NAGVMQNPRHLVRRRGQEARLRCSPMKGHSHVYWYRQLPEEGLKFMVYLQKENIIDESGMPKERFSAEFPKEGPSILRIQQVVRGDSAAYFCASSKGIQETQYFGPGTRLLVL.

This clone was observed a handful of times. The V call is TRBV9, the J call TRBJ2-7, with D possibly matching TRBD2 (6 bases). Trimming left V 0 bases short and J 2 bases short, with 12 bases between. The CDR3 length is 15 residues. In germline, CDR1 is SGDLS, CDR2 YYNGEE. The CDR3 here is CASSVGGRSPYEQYF. In DNA, the CDR3 is TGTGCCAGCAGCGTAGGAGGGAGGTCTCCCTACGAGCAGTACTTC.

The V gene is TRBV27, the J gene TRBJ1-5, with a weak D call TRBD1 (6 bases). V was pared by 5 bases and J by 0 bases, with 11 bases between. The CDR3 is made up of 15 amino acids. The V gene's germline CDR1 is MNHEY and CDR2 SMNVEV (reference sequence). CDR3 sequence (DNA): TGTGCCAGCAGTCCGGGGACAAATAGCAATCAGCCCCAGCATTTT. Its translation is CASSPGTNSNQPQHF.

The gene calls are TRBV6-5 and TRBJ1-2; 8 bases are a match to TRBD1. The CDR3 is made up of 13 amino acids. Germline V gene lookup returns CDR1 MNHEY and CDR2 SVGAGI. V dropped 6 bases and J dropped 10; count of bases not matched to a gene: 10. The CDR3 here is CASRDRGFDAYTF. The CDR3 DNA is TGTGCCAGCAGAGACAGGGGATTCGATGCCTACACCTTC.

This sequence joins TRBV20-1 and TRBJ2-3, with D possibly being TRBD1 or TRBD2 (5 bases each). Germline V gene lookup returns CDR1 DFQATT and CDR2 SNEGSKA (reference sequence). The CDR3 is 10 amino acids. CDR3 bases: TGCAGCATCAGGGAGGATACGCAGTATTTT. As protein: CSIREDTQYF.

V usage is TRBV5-1 and J usage is TRBJ2-4; D is tentatively TRBD1 or TRBD2 (5 bases each). Trimming removed 4 bases from V and 4 bases from J, with 18 bases in between. Per the germline V gene, CDR1 is SGHRS and CDR2 is YFSETQ. This CDR3 contains 16 residues. This CDR3 is CASSDISRDRKNIQYF. CDR3 bases: TGCGCCAGCAGCGACATAAGCCGGGACCGAAAAAACATTCAGTACTTC.

The chain joins TRBV6-6 to TRBJ2-1; TRBD2 aligns across 10 bases. V lost 2 bases, J lost 2 bases, and 3 bases stayed unmatched. This CDR3 is built from 16 residues. Germline-derived CDR1 and CDR2 are MNHNY and SVGAGI (reference sequence). Here the CDR3 DNA reads TGTGCCAGCAGTTACCAGCTAGCGGGAGCCTACAATGAGCAGTTCTTC. Amino acid sequence: CASSYQLAGAYNEQFF.